This T cell receptor (beta chain) was obtained from a study of post-analysis software for immune sequencing data. Study details: Recorded disease courses covered relapsing-remitting, secondary progressive and progressive-relapsing multiple sclerosis. Some patients had no subtype annotation.

This CDR3 comprises 12 residues. The germline CDR1 and CDR2 sequences are MNHEY and SVGEGT. The V end lost 8 bases, the J end lost 6 bases, and 11 bases lay between the germline ends. A remark on this clonotype: Its specificity is unknown.

Study-level findings and limits: Controls showed lower frequencies than patients for four to six TRBV segments, and TRBV5-6, TRBV5-1 and TRBV20-1 were among these. Versus controls, multiple sclerosis patients showed significantly lower diversity (normalized Chao1).

cDNA libraries of TCR beta carried unique molecular identifiers. TCRdb itself ran the PCR reads through MiXCR, one entry per CDR3 protein. The data contain roughly 400,000 distinct CDR3 sequences, approximately 37% of them seen just once; the ten biggest clones take up under 9%. This receptor was obtained from a girl aged 2 to 9 with multiple sclerosis. The J gene is TRBJ1-5, the V gene TRBV6-2 or TRBV6-3, with a possible D match to TRBD1 (5 bases). What was sequenced was blood. This CDR3 is CASGQTGQPQHF. The CDR3 nucleotides read TGTGCCAGCGGACAAACCGGTCAGCCCCAGCATTTT.